This T cell receptor (beta chain) was captured by sequencing in a study of blood T cells in healthy people across ages. Study as a whole: About one barcoded beta molecule per two T cells came from capture by template switching.

Trimming took off 1 base at V and 9 bases at J, with 22 bases between the two ends. CDR3 length equals 17 residues. The germline V gene has CDR1 LGHNA and CDR2 YNFKEQ. In its sample, this clonotype was seen a few times. What it binds is unknown. Researchers isolated at least 7 million PBMCs per sample. Next came a second PCR, run for roughly 7 to 12 cycles, which used a sample-barcoded 5' primer along with a J-beta primer mix. Each sample yielded at least 2.5 million CDR3-containing paired-end reads. TCRdb reanalysed the 5' RACE reads using MiXCR and keeps one entry per CDR3 protein. The sample carries hundreds of thousands of distinct CDR3 sequences, 40% to 60% recorded once. General study points: TCR beta diversity tracked closely with naive T cell percentage.

The clonotype originates from a young man in good health. What was sequenced was blood. The rearrangement uses TRBV4-2 and TRBJ1-5; D uncertain. The CDR3 reads CASSQVSVEQTVRPQHF. The CDR3 DNA sequence: TGTGCCAGCAGCCAAGTTTCAGTTGAGCAAACGGTTCGGCCCCAGCATTTT.